This TCR beta chain was obtained from a study of tumor-infiltrating lymphocytes in primary liver carcinoma. Study details: In every tissue type, samples returned a similar yield of roughly 3.65 to 7.13 million productive TCRbeta reads. The study, taken as a whole, reports: With p = 0.039, the top-250-clone fraction in tumors significantly exceeded that in blood.

Germline CDR1 reads MNHEY; CDR2 reads SVGAGI. V was clipped by 8 bases and J by 4 bases, with 24 bases between them. This CDR3 region has 16 residues. Unsorted bulk tissue of roughly 19-30 mg yielded co-extracted RNA and DNA. With approximately 500 ng total RNA as template and a constant-region primer, TCR beta cDNA was made. Employing slightly modified ARM-PCR, three nested multiplex PCR rounds were run, and these gave rise to the TCR beta libraries. The first two PCR rounds used TRBV1-TRBV30 primers with a Cbeta primer, roughly 10 cycles each. From the multiplex PCR reads, TCRdb called clonotypes with MiXCR, one entry per CDR3 protein. The sample gives roughly 78,000 distinct CDR3 sequences, 71% of which show up once; approximately 14% is in the top ten. This clonotype was seen just once. The antigen is undetermined.

The clonotype comes from a woman aged 55-75 years with primary liver carcinoma and hepatitis B virus infection. This chain connects TRBV6-5 to TRBJ2-7, with D perhaps TRBD1 or TRBD2 (5 bases each). Material for sequencing was liver tumor tissue from sampling region 4. As to subset: tumor region T4, right-lateral pole. The CDR3 sequence: CASGPTPGWGSYEQYF. In DNA form, the CDR3 reads TGTGCCAGCGGACCGACCCCGGGATGGGGGTCGTACGAGCAGTACTTC.